Detailed here is one T cell receptor beta chain. Profiled with immunoSEQ multiplex PCR; TCRdb holds only in-frame clones, not every one. The sample has some 140,000 clones, approximately 80% seen once. The V and J ends lost 9 bases and 2 bases respectively, with 14 bases between them. Germline V CDR1 and CDR2: LNHDA, SQIVND (reference sequence). The CDR3 runs 14 residues. The data are from a study of blood T cell repertoires in COVID-19. The sequenced material came from peripheral blood. V gene TRBV19 combines with J gene TRBJ1-5; unclear D gene. The TCR originated in a man of 80 years or more with acute or convalescent COVID-19. The CDR3 DNA sequence: TGTGCCAGACAAGGGCGGGGTGGCAATCAGCCCCAGCATTTT. Protein: CARQGRGGNQPQHF.